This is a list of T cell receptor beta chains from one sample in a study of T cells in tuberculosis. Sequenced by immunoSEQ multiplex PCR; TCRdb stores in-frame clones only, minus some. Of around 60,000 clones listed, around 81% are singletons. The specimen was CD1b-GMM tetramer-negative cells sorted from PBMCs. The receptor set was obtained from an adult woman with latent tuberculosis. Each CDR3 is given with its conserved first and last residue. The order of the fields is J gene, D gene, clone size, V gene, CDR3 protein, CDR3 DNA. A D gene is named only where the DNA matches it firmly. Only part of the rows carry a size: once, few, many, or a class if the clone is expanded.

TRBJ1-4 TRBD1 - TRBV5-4 CASSLGGQYREKLFF TGTGCCAGCAGCTTGGGGGGACAGTACCGGGAAAAACTGTTTTTT
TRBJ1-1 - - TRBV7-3 CASRTGFGDTEAFF TGTGCCAGCAGAACAGGGTTTGGGGACACTGAAGCTTTCTTT
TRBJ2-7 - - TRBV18 CASSPGRGSYEQYF TGTGCCAGCTCACCGGGTAGAGGGTCCTACGAGCAGTACTTC
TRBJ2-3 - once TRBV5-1 CASSLGGDTQYF TGCGCCAGCAGCTTGGGCGGAGATACGCAGTATTTT
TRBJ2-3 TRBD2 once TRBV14 CASSQGLPSTDTQYF TGTGCCAGCAGCCAGGGACTACCGAGCACAGATACGCAGTATTTT
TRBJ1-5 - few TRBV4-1 CASSLKLDSRNQPQHF TGCGCCAGCAGCCTAAAACTGGACAGCCGTAATCAGCCCCAGCATTTT
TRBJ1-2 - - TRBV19 CASSIGGASYGYTF TGTGCCAGTAGTATCGGTGGGGCGTCCTATGGCTACACCTTC
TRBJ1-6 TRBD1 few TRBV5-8 CASPRKEGARWNSPLHF TGTGCCAGCCCCCGGAAGGAGGGGGCGAGGTGGAATTCACCCCTCCACTTT
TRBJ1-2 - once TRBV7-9 CASSLSGGYTF TGTGCCAGCAGCTTATCAGGTGGCTACACCTTC
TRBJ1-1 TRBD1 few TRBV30 CAWSGQGPTKRLAFF TGTGCCTGGTCGGGACAGGGGCCAACTAAACGGTTAGCTTTCTTT
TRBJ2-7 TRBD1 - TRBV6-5 CASSYNQGVQTYEQYF TGTGCCAGCAGTTACAACCAGGGGGTGCAGACCTACGAGCAGTACTTC
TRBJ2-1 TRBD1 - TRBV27 CASSLLGGGYSYNEQFF TGTGCCAGCAGTTTATTAGGGGGCGGTTACTCCTACAATGAGCAGTTCTTC
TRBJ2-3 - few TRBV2 CASIPRGGTDTQYF TGTGCCAGCATCCCTCGAGGAGGGACAGATACGCAGTATTTT
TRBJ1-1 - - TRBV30 CAWSVARGRAFF TGTGCCTGGAGTGTCGCCAGGGGAAGAGCTTTCTTT
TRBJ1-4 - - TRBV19 CASLGGINEKLFF TGTGCCAGTTTAGGAGGGATTAATGAAAAACTGTTTTTT
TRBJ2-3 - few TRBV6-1 CASRPRTSSTDTQYF TGTGCCAGCAGACCCCGGACATCTAGCACAGATACGCAGTATTTT
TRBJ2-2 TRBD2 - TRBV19 CASSRTSSNTGELFF TGTGCCAGTAGTAGGACTAGCAGCAACACCGGGGAGCTGTTTTTT
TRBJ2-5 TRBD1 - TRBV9 CASSPRGGTGGSETQYF TGTGCCAGCAGCCCCCGTGGTGGGACAGGGGGAAGCGAGACCCAGTACTTC
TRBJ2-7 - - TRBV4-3 CASSSWGQRRGPSYEQYF TGCGCCAGCAGCTCCTGGGGCCAACGGCGGGGCCCCTCCTACGAGCAGTACTTC
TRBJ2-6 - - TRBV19 CASSIRGDSSGANVLTF TGTGCCAGTAGTATTAGGGGGGACAGCTCTGGGGCCAACGTCCTGACTTTC
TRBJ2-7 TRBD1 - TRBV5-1 CASSTLDLQTGPSYEQYF TGCGCCAGCAGCACCTTAGACCTCCAGACAGGGCCCTCCTACGAGCAGTACTTC
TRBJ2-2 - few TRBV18 CASSQDTNTGELFF TGTGCCAGCTCTCAGGACACGAACACCGGGGAGCTGTTTTTT
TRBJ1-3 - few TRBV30 CAWRKDRLSGNTIYF TGTGCCTGGAGGAAGGACAGACTCTCTGGAAACACCATATATTTT
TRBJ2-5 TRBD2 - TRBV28 CASSLGLAVLQETQYF TGTGCCAGCAGTCTCGGACTAGCGGTTCTCCAAGAGACCCAGTACTTC
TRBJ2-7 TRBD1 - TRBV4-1 CASSQDGTGTGQHEQYF TGCGCCAGCAGCCAAGACGGGACGGGGACAGGGCAGCACGAGCAGTACTTC
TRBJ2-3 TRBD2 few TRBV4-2 CASSQDYTGLAGGTDTQYF TGTGCCAGCAGCCAAGATTATACAGGACTAGCGGGCGGTACAGATACGCAGTATTTT
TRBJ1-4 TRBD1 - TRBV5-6 CASSLLGQGNLNEKLFF TGTGCCAGCAGCTTGCTCGGACAGGGAAACCTTAATGAAAAACTGTTTTTT
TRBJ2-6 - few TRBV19 CATTRTQGGSGANVLTF TGTGCCACTACGAGGACGCAGGGGGGTTCTGGGGCCAACGTCCTGACTTTC
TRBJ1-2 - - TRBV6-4 CASSESQGLSDGYTF TGTGCCAGCAGTGAGTCCCAGGGACTATCGGATGGCTACACCTTC
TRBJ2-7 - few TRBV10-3 CAISESSGFSYEQYF TGTGCCATCAGTGAGTCTTCCGGTTTTTCCTACGAGCAGTACTTC
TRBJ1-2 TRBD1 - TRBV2 CASSLGQVVGGYTF TGTGCCAGCAGTCTGGGACAGGTGGTTGGTGGCTACACCTTC
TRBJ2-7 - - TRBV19 CASSRRLGTPEQYF TGTGCCAGTAGTAGGCGACTAGGGACCCCCGAGCAGTACTTC
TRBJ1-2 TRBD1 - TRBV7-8 CASSADRAEYGYTF TGTGCCAGCAGCGCGGACAGGGCGGAATATGGCTACACCTTC
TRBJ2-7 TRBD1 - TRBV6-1 CASSEGPTGAIYEQYF TGTGCCAGCAGTGAAGGGCCGACAGGGGCCATCTACGAGCAGTACTTC
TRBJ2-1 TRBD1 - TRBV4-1 CASSQVHAGGPNNEQFF TGCGCCAGCAGCCAAGTTCATGCAGGGGGACCTAACAATGAGCAGTTCTTC
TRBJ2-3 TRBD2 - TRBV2 CASSEPLAAGTQYF TGTGCCAGCAGTGAACCGCTAGCGGCAGGAACGCAGTATTTT
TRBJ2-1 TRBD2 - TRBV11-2 CASSSDGGLAGNEQFF TGTGCCAGCAGCTCAGACGGCGGGCTAGCGGGGAACGAGCAGTTCTTC
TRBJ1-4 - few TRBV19 CASSPTGTTNEKLFF TGTGCCAGTAGTCCCACCGGGACAACTAATGAAAAACTGTTTTTT
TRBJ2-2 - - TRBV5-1 CASSLDQSAGAGELFF TGCGCCAGCAGCTTGGATCAATCGGCGGGCGCCGGGGAGCTGTTTTTT
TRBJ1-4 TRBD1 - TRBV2 CASIILQGVGEKLFF TGTGCCAGCATTATACTACAGGGGGTCGGGGAAAAACTGTTTTTT
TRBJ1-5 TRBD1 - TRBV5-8 CASSQGQNMNNQPQHF TGTGCCAGCAGCCAGGGACAGAATATGAACAATCAGCCCCAGCATTTT
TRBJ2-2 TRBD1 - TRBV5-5 CASSLRVRQGSTGELFF TGTGCCAGCAGCTTGAGGGTTAGACAGGGTTCAACCGGGGAGCTGTTTTTT
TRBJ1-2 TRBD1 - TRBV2 CASSPTGDGYGYTF TGTGCCAGCAGCCCGACAGGGGATGGGTATGGCTACACCTTC
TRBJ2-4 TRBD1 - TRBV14 CASSLSGTGSIQYF TGTGCCAGCAGCTTATCCGGGACAGGCTCTATTCAGTACTTC
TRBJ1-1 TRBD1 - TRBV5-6 CASSHRRDRGRGGTEAFF TGTGCCAGCAGCCATAGGAGGGACAGGGGGCGAGGAGGCACTGAAGCTTTCTTT
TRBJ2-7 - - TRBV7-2 CASSPQPIQGKVSYEQYF TGTGCCAGCAGCCCCCAACCCATACAGGGTAAAGTTTCCTACGAGCAGTACTTC
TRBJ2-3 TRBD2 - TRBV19 CASSIGASGGTDTQYF TGTGCCAGTAGTATAGGGGCTAGCGGTGGAACAGATACGCAGTATTTT
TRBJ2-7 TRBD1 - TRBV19 CASSIEDRGRIDEQYF TGTGCCAGTAGTATAGAAGACAGGGGGCGAATCGACGAGCAGTACTTC
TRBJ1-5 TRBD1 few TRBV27 CASRPSSGTGGFSRQPQHF TGTGCCAGCAGACCTAGTAGCGGGACAGGGGGATTTTCACGGCAGCCCCAGCATTTT
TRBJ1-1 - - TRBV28 CASSLLVGSNTEAFF TGTGCCAGCAGTTTATTAGTGGGCTCGAACACTGAAGCTTTCTTT
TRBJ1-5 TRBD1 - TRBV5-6 CASSLEGARGQPQHF TGTGCCAGCAGCTTGGAGGGGGCTCGGGGGCAGCCCCAGCATTTT